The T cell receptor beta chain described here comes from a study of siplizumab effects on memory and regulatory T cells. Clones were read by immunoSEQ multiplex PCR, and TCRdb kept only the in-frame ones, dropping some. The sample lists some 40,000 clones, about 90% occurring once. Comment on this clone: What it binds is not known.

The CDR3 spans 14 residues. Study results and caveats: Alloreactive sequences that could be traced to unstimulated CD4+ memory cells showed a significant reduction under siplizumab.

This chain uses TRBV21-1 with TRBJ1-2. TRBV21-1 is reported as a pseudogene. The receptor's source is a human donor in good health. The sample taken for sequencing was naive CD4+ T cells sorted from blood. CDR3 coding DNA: TGTGCCAGCGCTATCAAGGTGGGAGGGGAGGGCTACACCTTC. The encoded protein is CASAIKVGGEGYTF.